A single sample is the source of the 10 T cell receptor beta chains below, sequenced in a study of CD8+ T cells in alopecia areata. Following extraction, RNA underwent reverse transcription to cDNA, which served as the sequencing template. TCRdb keeps only in-frame clones here, not all; method: immunoSEQ multiplex PCR. Seen here are about 110,000 clones, 55% to 75% observed once, and the top ten hold under 25%. Sequencing was done on a sample of CD8+ T cells sorted from blood. The receptor set was obtained from a human donor in good health.

The rearrangement joins TRBV5-6 to TRBJ2-1; the match to TRBD1 covers 9 bases. The CDR3 contains 14 residues. V gave up 4 bases and J gave up 7 bases; unmatched junction bases: 6. Per the germline V gene, CDR1 is SGHDT and CDR2 is YYEEEE. For the CDR3, the DNA is TGTGCCAGCAGCCTGGGGACAGGGTTAAATGAGCAGTTCTTC. Its protein product is CASSLGTGLNEQFF.

The chain carries TRBV9 and TRBJ2-7; 9 nucleotides match TRBD1. The CDR3 covers 13 residues. The germline gives CDR1 SGDLS, CDR2 YYNGEE. Unmatched junction bases numbered 0, after V lost 0 bases and J lost 5 bases. The CDR3 reads CASSVGTGDEQYF. The CDR3 DNA follows: TGTGCCAGCAGCGTAGGGACAGGGGACGAGCAGTACTTC.

The rearrangement uses TRBV9 and TRBJ1-1, with D maybe TRBD1 (6 bases). Trimming stripped 4 bases from V and 6 bases from J, with 22 bases between. This CDR3 comprises 16 residues. Germline CDR1 is SGDLS and CDR2 is YYNGEE. CDR3 residues: CASSPPGGGSNAEAFF. CDR3 DNA: TGTGCCAGCAGCCCCCCCGGTGGGGGCTCTAACGCTGAAGCTTTCTTT.

Note on this clone: This clone may be a read error of a much larger clone one base away. The chain has TRBV6-1 and TRBJ2-1; TRBD2 aligns across 11 bases. The ends lost 4 bases at V and 2 bases at J; junction bases unmatched: 1. The CDR3 is 15 amino acids. The germline CDR1 and CDR2 sequences are MNHNS and SASEGT. CDR3 in DNA: TGTGCCAGCAGTGTTAGCGGGGGGGCCTACAATGAGCAGTTCTTC. Protein: CASSVSGGAYNEQFF.

The chain combines TRBV29-1 with TRBJ1-2, with D possibly matching TRBD1 (6 bases). Germline CDR1 reads SQVTM; CDR2 reads ANQGSEA. This CDR3 comprises 14 residues. V was trimmed by 6 bases and J by 8 bases, leaving 22 bases between them. The CDR3 nucleotides read TGCAGCGTCCCCTTTATAGGGGGTCTGGGAGGCTACACCTTC. Its protein is CSVPFIGGLGGYTF.

This clone has only a few counts. V is TRBV28 and J is TRBJ1-2, with a weak D call TRBD1 (5 bases). V lost 1 base and J lost 14, with 17 bases in between. The germline gives CDR1 MDHEN, CDR2 SYDVKM. The CDR3 consists of 13 residues. The CDR3 sequence is CASSLSIVGGITF. The CDR3, as DNA: TGTGCCAGCAGTTTATCGATCGTGGGGGGAATAACCTTC.

This clone has just a few counts. This rearrangement joins TRBV19 to TRBJ1-4, with D perhaps TRBD1 (6 bases). V lost 3 bases to trimming and J lost 3 bases, with 11 bases between them. The CDR3 sequence is 15 residues long. Germline V gene sequence: CDR1 LNHDA, CDR2 SQIVND (reference sequence). CDR3 sequence reads: CASSISGAANEKLFF. The CDR3 DNA reads as TGTGCCAGTAGTATCTCGGGGGCGGCTAATGAAAAACTGTTTTTT.

The chain joins TRBV9 to TRBJ1-6, with D perhaps matching TRBD1 (6 bases). Trimming stripped 6 bases from V and 7 bases from J, with 11 bases between. The CDR3 consists of 13 residues. Germline CDR1 reads SGDLS; CDR2 reads YYNGEE. CDR3 sequence (DNA): TGTGCCAGCACCGGGCAGGGGAATTCACCCCTCCACTTT. Translated, it gives CASTGQGNSPLHF.

The V and J genes are TRBV29-1 and TRBJ1-2; tentatively, D is TRBD1 (5 bases). The CDR3 has 13 amino acids. Looked up from germline, CDR1 is SQVTM and CDR2 is ANQGSEA. Trimming pared 6 bases from V and 5 bases from J, leaving 16 bases between. In DNA, the CDR3 is TGCAGCGTACAGGAGGGGTCGGTATATGGCTACACCTTC. Translated: CSVQEGSVYGYTF.

The CDR3 here is CASSFREGEYYGYTF. CDR3 DNA sequence: TGTGCCAGCAGCTTCAGGGAGGGTGAATACTATGGCTACACCTTC. The rearrangement uses TRBV9 and TRBJ1-2, with D possibly matching TRBD1 (5 bases). V lost 4 bases to trimming and J lost 3 bases, with 16 bases between them. This CDR3 region has 15 residues. In germline, CDR1 is SGDLS, CDR2 YYNGEE.